The 27 T cell receptor beta chains in this list originate from one sample, sequenced in a study of lymphopenia after photon versus proton radiotherapy. TCRdb keeps only in-frame clones here, not all; method: immunoSEQ multiplex PCR. This sample carries approximately 71,000 clones, roughly 91% of them seen once, and the ten largest clones take about 2.6%. Sequencing used peripheral blood, obtained from a patient treated with photon-based radiotherapy. These receptors were taken from a woman between 65 and 79 years old with pancreatic cancer.

The chain joins TRBV6-1 to TRBJ2-7; D call uncertain. V was clipped by 4 bases and J by 1 base, with 5 bases between them. The CDR3 is 12 amino acids. CDR1 MNHNS and CDR2 SASEGT come from the germline V gene. The CDR3 is CASSVRSYEQYF. CDR3 coding DNA: TGTGCCAGCAGTGTAAGATCCTACGAGCAGTACTTC.

V is TRBV27 and J is TRBJ2-3, with 9 nucleotides matching TRBD2. Germline-derived CDR1 and CDR2 are MNHEY and SMNVEV (reference sequence). V dropped 6 bases and J dropped 4; count of bases not matched to a gene: 5. The CDR3 length is 14 residues. The CDR3 DNA reads as TGTGCCAGCAGGTTAGCGGGAGCCTCAGATACGCAGTATTTT. This gives the protein CASRLAGASDTQYF.

In its sample, this clone was seen once. The chain is built from TRBV27 and TRBJ1-1, with D possibly being TRBD1 (6 bases). V dropped 0 bases and J dropped 1 base, with 9 bases sitting between them. The CDR3 is 15 amino acids. The germline V gene encodes CDR1 MNHEY and CDR2 SMNVEV (reference sequence). CDR3 loop: CASSLSPGANTEAFF. The CDR3 DNA reads TGTGCCAGCAGTTTATCGCCGGGGGCGAACACTGAAGCTTTCTTT.

The chain has TRBV28 and TRBJ1-3; D call uncertain. V dropped 3 bases and J dropped 0 bases, with 9 bases sitting between them. The CDR3 loop spans 15 amino acids. Germline assignment: CDR1 MDHEN and CDR2 SYDVKM. In DNA, the CDR3 is TGTGCCAGCAGTTTTACAGAAATCTCTGGAAACACCATATATTTT. Its protein is CASSFTEISGNTIYF.

The chain uses TRBV5-1 and TRBJ1-3, with 8 bases matching TRBD1. The CDR3 has 16 amino acids. Germline-derived CDR1 and CDR2 are SGHRS and YFSETQ. J was trimmed by 3 bases and V by 0 bases; bases with no gene match: 5. CDR3 amino acids: CASSLEAGGSGNTIYF. In DNA form, the CDR3 reads TGCGCCAGCAGCTTGGAAGCAGGGGGCAGTGGAAACACCATATATTTT.

The chain carries TRBV7-2 and TRBJ2-3; D is undetermined. This CDR3 region has 16 residues. The ends were cut back, 0 bases at V and 0 bases at J, with 10 bases in the middle. Germline V lookup: CDR1 SGHTA, CDR2 FQGNSA. CDR3 coding DNA: TGTGCCAGCAGCTTAGCGCTCCAGCTGAGCACAGATACGCAGTATTTT. It codes for CASSLALQLSTDTQYF.

This chain connects TRBV4-3 to TRBJ2-5; TRBD2 is a possible D gene (6 bases). The closer fit of TRBJ2-7 to the DNA end suggests the J call may be wrong. The CDR3 runs to 13 residues. The germline V gene encodes CDR1 LGHNA and CDR2 YSLEER. CDR3 sequence (DNA): TGCGCCAGCAGCCAGGGTAGCGGCTACGAGCAGTACTTC. Translation gives CASSQGSGYEQYF.

The chain is built from TRBV19 and TRBJ1-2; 7 bases line up with TRBD1. Trimming took 0 bases from V and 6 from J; bases not matched to a gene: 7. CDR3 length equals 15 residues. Per germline, CDR1 LNHDA and CDR2 SQIVND (reference sequence). CDR3 DNA: TGTGCCAGTAGTATAGATCGGGCAGGGGGAGATGGCTACACCTTC. Translation gives CASSIDRAGGDGYTF.

The CDR3 DNA reads TGTGCCAGCAGCCAGGAAGGCGGCTCCTACAATGAGCAGTTCTTC. Translating it yields CASSQEGGSYNEQFF. The chain links TRBV4-2 to TRBJ2-1; D is unresolved. The CDR3 length is 15 residues. V lost 3 bases and J 0 bases, leaving 9 bases between the germline ends. Germline V gene data show CDR1 as LGHNA and CDR2 as YNFKEQ.

The chain joins TRBV4-3 to TRBJ2-7, with 11 bases that match TRBD2. CDR1 and CDR2 from the germline V gene are LGHNA and YSLEER. This CDR3 region has 15 residues. V lost 4 bases, J lost 1 base, and 3 bases stayed unmatched. CDR3 amino acids: CASSRGTSGSYEQYF. In DNA, the CDR3 is TGCGCCAGCAGCCGCGGGACTAGCGGATCCTACGAGCAGTACTTC.

This clone occurred a few times. This chain joins TRBV19 and TRBJ1-4; D unresolved. Germline assignment: CDR1 LNHDA and CDR2 SQIVND (reference sequence). Deletions cut 3 bases from V and 5 bases from J, with 10 bases between. The CDR3 runs 14 residues. CDR3 protein: CASSILGLNEKLFF. The CDR3 DNA reads TGTGCCAGTAGTATTTTGGGTTTGAATGAAAAACTGTTTTTT.

This chain joins TRBV7-2 and TRBJ1-2, with TRBD1 identical over 9 bases. The V segment lost 3 bases and the J segment 5 bases; nucleotides outside the gene matches: 10. Germline assignment: CDR1 SGHTA and CDR2 FQGNSA. This CDR3 has 16 amino acids. CDR3 loop: CASSLNTGGVTYGYTF. The CDR3 DNA follows: TGTGCCAGCAGCTTGAACACAGGGGGCGTAACTTATGGCTACACCTTC.

The rearrangement uses TRBV5-4 and TRBJ2-7; D unclear. In germline, CDR1 is SGHNT, CDR2 YYREEE (reference sequence). There are 14 residues in the CDR3. Trimming removed 3 bases at V and 2 bases at J, with 12 bases between. The CDR3 DNA is TGTGCCAGCAGCTACCAGGACGCAGCCTACGAGCAGTACTTC. It is translated as CASSYQDAAYEQYF.

V is TRBV27 and J is TRBJ2-3, with D maybe TRBD2 (6 bases). Germline lookup yields CDR1 MNHEY and CDR2 SMNVEV (reference sequence). The CDR3 has 15 amino acids. V was pared by 7 bases and J by 4 bases, with 18 bases between. The chain's CDR3 is CASKPLGREPDTQYF. The CDR3, as DNA: TGTGCCAGCAAGCCCCTGGGGCGGGAACCAGATACGCAGTATTTT.

The chain employs TRBV18 and TRBJ1-3; D is ambiguous. V shed 2 bases and J shed 0 bases, with 11 bases lying between them. Per the germline V gene, CDR1 is KGHSH and CDR2 is LQKENI. This CDR3 contains 16 residues. The CDR3 sequence: CASSPGTVTSGNTIYF. The CDR3 DNA reads TGTGCCAGCTCACCAGGAACAGTCACCTCTGGAAACACCATATATTTT.

This clone was observed once. The genes are TRBV6-1 and TRBJ2-1; possibly TRBD2 for D (6 bases). Germline lookup yields CDR1 MNHNS and CDR2 SASEGT. The CDR3 contains 13 residues. The V gene lost 6 bases and the J gene lost 9 bases, with 15 bases spanning the gap. The CDR3 nucleotides are TGTGCCAGCAGATTGACTAGATTGGGTGAGCAGTTCTTC. It is translated as CASRLTRLGEQFF.

The gene calls are TRBV19 and TRBJ2-1; TRBD2 agrees at 9 bases. Per the germline V gene, CDR1 is LNHDA and CDR2 is SQIVND (reference sequence). The junction had 13 bases not matched to a gene; V was cut back by 5 bases and J by 2 bases. The CDR3 spans 18 residues. The CDR3 DNA sequence: TGTGCCAGTAGTTCCTCCCAGTATAGCGGGAGTACCTACAATGAGCAGTTCTTC. Translating it yields CASSSSQYSGSTYNEQFF.

This rearrangement joins TRBV7-9 to TRBJ2-2; unclear D gene. CDR3 length: 15 amino acids. V gave up 1 base and J gave up 6 bases, with 12 bases separating them. Germline-derived CDR1 and CDR2 are SEHNR and FQNEAQ (reference sequence). The CDR3 DNA reads TGTGCCAGCAGCTTAGACGACGTCGGTTCCGGGGAGCTGTTTTTT. Its translation: CASSLDDVGSGELFF.

This sequence joins TRBV7-2 and TRBJ1-5; D possibly corresponds to TRBD1 (6 bases). CDR1 is SGHTA, CDR2 FQGNSA, per germline. CDR3 size: 15 residues. The germline V and J ends were trimmed by 2 bases and 6 bases, with 14 bases remaining between them. The CDR3 nucleotides read TGTGCCAGCAGCTTAACCAGGGGTAACACTCAGCCCCAGCATTTT. Its protein is CASSLTRGNTQPQHF. Full variable domain (rest looked up from reference TRBV7-2 and TRBJ1-5): GAGVSQSPSNKVTEKGKDVELRCDPISGHTALYWYRQSLGQGLEFLIYFQGNSAPDKSGLPSDRFSAERTGGSVSTLTIQRTQQEDSAVYLCASSLTRGNTQPQHFGDGTRLSIL.

The J gene is TRBJ2-5, the V gene TRBV10-3; D might be TRBD1 or TRBD2, each matching 5 bases. Germline values: CDR1 ENHRY, CDR2 SYGVKD. The CDR3 runs to 15 residues. V dropped 5 bases and J dropped 1 base, with 14 bases sitting between them. Here the CDR3 reads CAISKGTWGQETQYF. The CDR3 DNA follows: TGTGCCATCAGTAAAGGGACCTGGGGCCAAGAGACCCAGTACTTC.

The chain links TRBV28 to TRBJ2-1, with 9 positions matching TRBD1. Germline lookup yields CDR1 MDHEN and CDR2 SYDVKM. V was pared by 7 bases and J by 4 bases, with 8 bases of the junction left unmatched. The CDR3 totals 15 residues. This CDR3 is CASKSGTGNYNEQFF. CDR3 DNA: TGTGCCAGCAAATCCGGGACAGGGAATTACAATGAGCAGTTCTTC.

This clone showed up just a few times. The rearrangement uses TRBV27 and TRBJ1-5; no clear D. This CDR3 contains 15 residues. CDR1 MNHEY and CDR2 SMNVEV come from the germline V gene (reference sequence). V was trimmed by 7 bases and J by 2 bases, leaving 15 bases between them. This CDR3 is CASTRAYGRNQPQHF. The DNA for the CDR3 is TGTGCCAGCACCCGGGCTTATGGACGCAATCAGCCCCAGCATTTT.

The chain recombines TRBV7-8 with TRBJ1-6; possibly TRBD1 for D (6 bases). Germline values: CDR1 SGHVS, CDR2 FQNEAQ. V was cut by 0 bases and J by 2 bases, with 8 bases left in between. The CDR3 is made up of 16 amino acids. CDR3 protein: CASSLAAGAYNSPLHF. The CDR3 DNA sequence: TGTGCCAGCAGCTTAGCGGCAGGGGCCTATAATTCACCCCTCCACTTT.

This chain connects TRBV28 to TRBJ1-5; weak D call: TRBD1 (6 bases). This CDR3 is 15 amino acids long. The V gene lost 6 bases and the J gene lost 0 bases, with 12 bases spanning the gap. Germline values: CDR1 MDHEN, CDR2 SYDVKM. CDR3 nucleotide sequence: TGTGCCAGCAGAACCAGGGGTTATAGCAATCAGCCCCAGCATTTT. Its protein is CASRTRGYSNQPQHF.

This chain links TRBV20-1 with TRBJ2-7; 8 bases are a match to TRBD1. The V and J ends lost 5 bases and 12 bases, in that order; junction bases with no gene match: 9. This CDR3 has 11 amino acids. Per the germline V gene, CDR1 is DFQATT and CDR2 is SNEGSKA (reference sequence). The CDR3 here is CSAGIGDRTYF. CDR3 sequence (DNA): TGCAGTGCTGGGATTGGGGACAGGACGTACTTC.

This clone was counted only a few times. This chain uses TRBV4-1 with TRBJ1-5; the D is unclear. Trimming cost V 0 bases and J 9 bases, with 9 bases left between them. Germline values: CDR1 MGHRA, CDR2 YSYEKL. The CDR3 extends over 13 amino acids. The CDR3 loop is CASSQDVPGPQHF. CDR3 in DNA: TGCGCCAGCAGCCAAGATGTCCCCGGGCCCCAGCATTTT.

The V call is TRBV2, the J call TRBJ2-2; possibly TRBD1 for D (6 bases). Germline V gene lookup returns CDR1 SNHLY and CDR2 FYNNEI. V was shortened by 7 bases and J by 6 bases, with 12 bases between the two germline ends. The CDR3 is 13 amino acids. CDR3 protein: CASTTGRAGELFF. CDR3 nucleotides: TGTGCCAGCACCACAGGGCGGGCCGGGGAGCTGTTTTTT. The full variable domain, its missing parts supplied by reference TRBV2 and TRBJ2-2, is EPEVTQTPSHQVTQMGQEVILRCVPISNHLYFYWYRQILGQKVEFLVSFYNNEISEKSEIFDDQFSVERPDGSNFTLKIRSTKLEDSAMYFCASTTGRAGELFFGEGSRLTVL.